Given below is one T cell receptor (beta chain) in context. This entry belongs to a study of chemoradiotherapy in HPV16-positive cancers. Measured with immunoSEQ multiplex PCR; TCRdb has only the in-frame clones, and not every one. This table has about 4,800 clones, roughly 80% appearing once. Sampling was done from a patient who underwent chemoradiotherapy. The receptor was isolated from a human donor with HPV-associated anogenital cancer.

The CDR3 reads CSVPAGTGAYEQYF. In DNA form, the CDR3 reads TGCAGCGTGCCAGCCGGGACAGGGGCCTACGAGCAGTACTTC. This sequence joins TRBV29-1 and TRBJ2-7; 10 nucleotides match TRBD1. Trimming at V came to 6 bases and at J to 2 bases, leaving 7 bases not matched to a gene. Germline assignment: CDR1 SQVTM and CDR2 ANQGSEA. This CDR3 region has 14 residues.